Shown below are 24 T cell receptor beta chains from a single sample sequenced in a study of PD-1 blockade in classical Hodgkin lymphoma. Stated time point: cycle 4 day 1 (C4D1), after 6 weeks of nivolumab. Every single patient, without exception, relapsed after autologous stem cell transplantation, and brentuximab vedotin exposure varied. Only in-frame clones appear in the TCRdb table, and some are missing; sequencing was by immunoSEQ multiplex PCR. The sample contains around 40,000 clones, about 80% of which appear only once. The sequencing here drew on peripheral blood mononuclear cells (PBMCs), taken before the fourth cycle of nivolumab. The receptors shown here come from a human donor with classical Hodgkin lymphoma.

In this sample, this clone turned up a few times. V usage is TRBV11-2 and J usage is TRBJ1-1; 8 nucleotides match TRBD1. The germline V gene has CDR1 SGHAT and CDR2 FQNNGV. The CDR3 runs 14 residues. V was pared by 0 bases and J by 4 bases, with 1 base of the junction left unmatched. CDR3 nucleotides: TGTGCCAGCAGCTTAGATACAGGGGGCACTGAAGCTTTCTTT. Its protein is CASSLDTGGTEAFF. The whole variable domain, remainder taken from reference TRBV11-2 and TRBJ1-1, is EAGVAQSPRYKIIEKRQSVAFWCNPISGHATLYWYQQILGQGPKLLIQFQNNGVVDDSQLPKDRFSAERLKGVDSTLKIQPAKLEDSAVYLCASSLDTGGTEAFFGQGTRLTVV.

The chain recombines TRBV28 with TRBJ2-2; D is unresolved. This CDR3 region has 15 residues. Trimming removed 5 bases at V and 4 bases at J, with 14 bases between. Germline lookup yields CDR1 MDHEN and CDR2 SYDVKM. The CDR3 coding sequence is TGTGCCAGCAGTGGCGGATTGTCTGGCACCGGGGAGCTGTTTTTT. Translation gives CASSGGLSGTGELFF.

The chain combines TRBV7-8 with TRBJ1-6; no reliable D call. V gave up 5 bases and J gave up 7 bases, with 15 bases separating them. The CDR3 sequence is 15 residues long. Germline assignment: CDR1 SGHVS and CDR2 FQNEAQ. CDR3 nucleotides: TGTGCCAGCAGCCGGGCCATGGCCCGAAATTCACCCCTCCACTTT. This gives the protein CASSRAMARNSPLHF. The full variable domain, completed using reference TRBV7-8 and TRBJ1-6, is GAGVSQSPRYKVAKRGQDVALRCDPISGHVSLFWYQQALGQGPEFLTYFQNEAQLDKSGLPSDRFFAERPEGSVSTLKIQRTQQEDSAVYLCASSRAMARNSPLHFGNGTRLTVT.

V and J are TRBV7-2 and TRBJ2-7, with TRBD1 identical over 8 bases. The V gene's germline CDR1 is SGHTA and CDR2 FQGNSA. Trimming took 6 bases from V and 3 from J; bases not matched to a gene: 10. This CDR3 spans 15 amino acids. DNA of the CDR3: TGTGCCAGCAGGGAGTCAGGGGGCGCGATCTACGAGCAGTACTTC. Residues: CASRESGGAIYEQYF. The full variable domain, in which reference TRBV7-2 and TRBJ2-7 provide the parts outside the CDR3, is GAGVSQSPSNKVTEKGKDVELRCDPISGHTALYWYRQSLGQGLEFLIYFQGNSAPDKSGLPSDRFSAERTGGSVSTLTIQRTQQEDSAVYLCASRESGGAIYEQYFGPGTRLTVT.

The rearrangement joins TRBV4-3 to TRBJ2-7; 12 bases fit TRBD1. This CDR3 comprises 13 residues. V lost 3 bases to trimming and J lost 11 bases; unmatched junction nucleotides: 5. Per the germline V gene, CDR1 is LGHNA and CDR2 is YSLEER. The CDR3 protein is CASSHGTGGTKYF. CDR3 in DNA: TGCGCCAGCAGCCACGGGACAGGGGGCACGAAGTACTTC.

The CDR3 DNA reads TGCGCCAGCAGCCAAGGAGACACTACTAACTATGGCTACACCTTC. It translates to CASSQGDTTNYGYTF. This chain uses TRBV4-1 with TRBJ1-2; D uncertain. V dropped 1 base and J dropped 0 bases, with 9 bases sitting between them. CDR1 and CDR2 (germline): MGHRA, YSYEKL. CDR3 length equals 15 residues.

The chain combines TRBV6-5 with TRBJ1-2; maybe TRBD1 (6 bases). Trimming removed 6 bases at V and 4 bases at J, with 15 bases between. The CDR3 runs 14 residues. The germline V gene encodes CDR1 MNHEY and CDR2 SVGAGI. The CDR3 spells CASRLPGGRYGYTF. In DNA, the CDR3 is TGTGCCAGCAGGCTCCCGGGGGGCCGCTATGGCTACACCTTC.

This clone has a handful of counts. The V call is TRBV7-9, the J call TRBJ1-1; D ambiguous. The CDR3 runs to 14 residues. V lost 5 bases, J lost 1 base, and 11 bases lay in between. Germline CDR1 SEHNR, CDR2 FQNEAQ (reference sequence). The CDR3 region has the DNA TGTGCCAGCAGCCTCTGGGGTACGAACACTGAAGCTTTCTTT. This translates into CASSLWGTNTEAFF.

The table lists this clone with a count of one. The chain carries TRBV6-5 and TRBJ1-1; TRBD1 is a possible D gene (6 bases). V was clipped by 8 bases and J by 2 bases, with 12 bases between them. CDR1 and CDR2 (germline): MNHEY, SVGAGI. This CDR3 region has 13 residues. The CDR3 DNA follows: TGTGCCAGCTACAGGGTAGGAAACACTGAAGCTTTCTTT. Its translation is CASYRVGNTEAFF.

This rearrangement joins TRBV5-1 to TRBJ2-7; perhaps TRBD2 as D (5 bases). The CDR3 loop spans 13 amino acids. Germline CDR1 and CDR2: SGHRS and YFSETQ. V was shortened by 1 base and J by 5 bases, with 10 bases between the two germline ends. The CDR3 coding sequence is TGCGCCAGCAGCTTGAGGTCCGGGGACGAGCAGTACTTC. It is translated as CASSLRSGDEQYF.

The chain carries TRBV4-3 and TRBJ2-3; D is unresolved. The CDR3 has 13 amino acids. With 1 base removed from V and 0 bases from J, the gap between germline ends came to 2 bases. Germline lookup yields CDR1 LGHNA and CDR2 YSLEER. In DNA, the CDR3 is TGCGCCAGCAGCCAAGCTAGCACAGATACGCAGTATTTT. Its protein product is CASSQASTDTQYF.

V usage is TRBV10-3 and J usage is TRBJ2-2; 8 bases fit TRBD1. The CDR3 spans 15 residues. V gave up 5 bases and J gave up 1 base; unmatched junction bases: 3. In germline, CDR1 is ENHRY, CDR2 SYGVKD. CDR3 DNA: TGTGCCATCAGTACAGGACAGGGGAACACCGGGGAGCTGTTTTTT. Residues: CAISTGQGNTGELFF.

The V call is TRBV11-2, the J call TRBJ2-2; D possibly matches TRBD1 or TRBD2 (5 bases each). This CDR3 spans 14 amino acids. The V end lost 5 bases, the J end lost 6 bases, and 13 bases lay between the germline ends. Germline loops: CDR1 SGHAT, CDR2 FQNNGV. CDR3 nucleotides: TGTGCCAGCAGCAGAACGACAGCGGCCGGGGAGCTGTTTTTT. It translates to CASSRTTAAGELFF.

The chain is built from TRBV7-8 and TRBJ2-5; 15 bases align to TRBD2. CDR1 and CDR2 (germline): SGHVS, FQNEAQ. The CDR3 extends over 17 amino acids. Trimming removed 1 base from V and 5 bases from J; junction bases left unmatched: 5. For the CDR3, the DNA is TGTGCCAGCAGCTTAGTGGGACTAGCGGGGGGATACGAGACCCAGTACTTC. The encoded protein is CASSLVGLAGGYETQYF. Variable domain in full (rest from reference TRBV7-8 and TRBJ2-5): GAGVSQSPRYKVAKRGQDVALRCDPISGHVSLFWYQQALGQGPEFLTYFQNEAQLDKSGLPSDRFFAERPEGSVSTLKIQRTQQEDSAVYLCASSLVGLAGGYETQYFGPGTRLLVL.

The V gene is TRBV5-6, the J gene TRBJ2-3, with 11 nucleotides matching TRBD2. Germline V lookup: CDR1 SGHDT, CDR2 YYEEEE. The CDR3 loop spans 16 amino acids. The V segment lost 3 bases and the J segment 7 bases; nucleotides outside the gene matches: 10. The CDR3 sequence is CASSSRVSGGAYTQYF. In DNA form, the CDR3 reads TGTGCCAGCAGCTCCCGGGTTAGCGGGGGGGCTTATACGCAGTATTTT. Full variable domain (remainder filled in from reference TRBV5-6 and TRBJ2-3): DAGVTQSPTHLIKTRGQQVTLRCSPKSGHDTVSWYQQALGQGPQFIFQYYEEEERQRGNFPDRFSGHQFPNYSSELNVNALLLGDSALYLCASSSRVSGGAYTQYFGPGTRLTVL.

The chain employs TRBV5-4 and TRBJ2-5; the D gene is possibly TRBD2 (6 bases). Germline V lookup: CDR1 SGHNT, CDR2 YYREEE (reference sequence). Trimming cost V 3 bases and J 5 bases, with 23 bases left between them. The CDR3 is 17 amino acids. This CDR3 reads CASSYDSATSQWETQYF. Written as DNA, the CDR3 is TGTGCCAGCAGCTACGACTCGGCGACTAGTCAGTGGGAGACCCAGTACTTC.

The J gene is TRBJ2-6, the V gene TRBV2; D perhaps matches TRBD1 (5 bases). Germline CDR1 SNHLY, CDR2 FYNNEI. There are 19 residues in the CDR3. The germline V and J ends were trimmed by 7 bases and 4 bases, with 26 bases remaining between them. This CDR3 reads CASTLGSIQEIWGANVLTF. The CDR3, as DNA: TGTGCCAGCACCTTGGGTAGTATACAGGAAATTTGGGGGGCCAACGTCCTGACTTTC. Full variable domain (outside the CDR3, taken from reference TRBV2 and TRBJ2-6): EPEVTQTPSHQVTQMGQEVILRCVPISNHLYFYWYRQILGQKVEFLVSFYNNEISEKSEIFDDQFSVERPDGSNFTLKIRSTKLEDSAMYFCASTLGSIQEIWGANVLTFGAGSRLTVL.

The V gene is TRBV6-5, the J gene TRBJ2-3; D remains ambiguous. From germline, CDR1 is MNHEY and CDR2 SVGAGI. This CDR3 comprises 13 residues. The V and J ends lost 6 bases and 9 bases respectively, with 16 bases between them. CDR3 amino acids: CASSPDRAVTQYF. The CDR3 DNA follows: TGTGCCAGCAGCCCGGACCGCGCGGTAACGCAGTATTTT.

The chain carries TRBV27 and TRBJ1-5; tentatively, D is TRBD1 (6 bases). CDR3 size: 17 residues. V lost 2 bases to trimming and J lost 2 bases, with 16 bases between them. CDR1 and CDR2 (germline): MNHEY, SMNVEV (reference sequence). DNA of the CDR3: TGTGCCAGCAGTTTAACTTCGGGGGGGCTGGGCAATCAGCCCCAGCATTTT. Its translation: CASSLTSGGLGNQPQHF.

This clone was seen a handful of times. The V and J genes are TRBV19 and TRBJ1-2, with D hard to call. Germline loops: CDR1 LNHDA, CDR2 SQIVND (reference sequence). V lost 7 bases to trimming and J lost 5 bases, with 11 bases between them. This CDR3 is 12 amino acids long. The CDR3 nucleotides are TGTGCCAGTATGGGTGAGAGGTATGGCTACACCTTC. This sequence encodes CASMGERYGYTF.

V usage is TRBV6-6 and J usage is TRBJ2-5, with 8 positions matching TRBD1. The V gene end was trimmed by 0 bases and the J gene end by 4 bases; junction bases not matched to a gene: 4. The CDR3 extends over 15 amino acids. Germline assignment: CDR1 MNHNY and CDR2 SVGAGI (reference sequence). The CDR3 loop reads CASSYSADRVETQYF. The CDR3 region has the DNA TGTGCCAGCAGTTACTCCGCGGACAGGGTAGAGACCCAGTACTTC.

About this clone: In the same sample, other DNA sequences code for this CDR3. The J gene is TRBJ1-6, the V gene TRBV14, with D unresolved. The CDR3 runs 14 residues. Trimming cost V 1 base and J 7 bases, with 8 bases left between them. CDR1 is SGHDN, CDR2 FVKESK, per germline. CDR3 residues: CASSQGRYNSPLHF. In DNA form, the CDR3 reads TGTGCCAGCAGCCAAGGACGATACAATTCACCCCTCCACTTT.

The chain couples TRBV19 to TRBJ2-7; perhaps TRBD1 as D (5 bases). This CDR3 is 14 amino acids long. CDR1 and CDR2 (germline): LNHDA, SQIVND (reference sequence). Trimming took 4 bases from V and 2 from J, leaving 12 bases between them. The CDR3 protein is CASSKGLGAYEQYF. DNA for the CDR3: TGTGCCAGTAGTAAGGGATTAGGGGCCTACGAGCAGTACTTC.

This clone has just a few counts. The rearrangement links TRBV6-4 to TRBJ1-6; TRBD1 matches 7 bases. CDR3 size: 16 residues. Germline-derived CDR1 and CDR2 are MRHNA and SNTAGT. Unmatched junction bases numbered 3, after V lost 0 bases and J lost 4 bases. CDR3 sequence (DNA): TGTGCCAGCAGTGACTCGGCAGGGGGATATAATTCACCCCTCCACTTT. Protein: CASSDSAGGYNSPLHF.